These T cell receptor beta chains were read from a single sample in a study of blood T cell repertoires in COVID-19. TCRdb's copy holds only in-frame clones and misses some; the assay was immunoSEQ multiplex PCR. Of approximately 210,000 clones listed, 80% to 90% are singletons. Sequencing used peripheral blood. The origin of the receptors is a young man who had recovered from COVID-19. Both conserved end residues are part of each CDR3. A D gene is named only where the DNA matches it firmly. Clone size is shown for a subset of rows, as once, few, many or a class of expanded clone.

13	TRBJ1-1	-	TRBV5-1	-	TGCGCCAGCAGCTTGGCGATACAGGCTGAAGCTTTCTTT	CASSLAIQAEAFF
13	TRBJ2-3	-	TRBV19	-	TGTGCCATTTCAGGGTTCGGCACAGATACGCAGTATTTT	CAISGFGTDTQYF
14	TRBJ1-1	TRBD1	TRBV5-5	once	TGTGCCAGCAACGACAGGGGTCAAAACACTGAAGCTTTCTTT	CASNDRGQNTEAFF
13	TRBJ2-1	TRBD2	TRBV5-1	once	TGCGCCAGCAGTAGCGGGGGGAGCGATGAGCAGTTCTTC	CASSSGGSDEQFF
14	TRBJ1-2	-	TRBV27	-	TGTGCCAGCAGTTTATCCGCGTCTTTCTATGGCTACACCTTC	CASSLSASFYGYTF
15	TRBJ2-7	TRBD2	TRBV11-3	-	TGTGCCAGCAGCCTAGCGGGACACCGAAACGACGAGCAGTACTTC	CASSLAGHRNDEQYF
14	TRBJ1-2	-	TRBV4-2	once	TGTGCCAGCAGCCAAGATAGACAACAGCATGGCTACACCTTC	CASSQDRQQHGYTF
21	TRBJ1-6	-	TRBV12-2	-	TGTGCAAGTCGCTTAGTGGGGTTTTTGGGGCAGGGCCGCTCCTATAATTCACCCCTCCACTTT	CASRLVGFLGQGRSYNSPLHF
11	TRBJ1-1	-	TRBV9	-	TGTGCCAGCACCCACGGCACTGAAGCTTTCTTT	CASTHGTEAFF
13	TRBJ2-7	-	TRBV11-2	-	TGTGCCAGCAGCTTGGGGGGAGGCTACGAGCAGTACTTC	CASSLGGGYEQYF
13	TRBJ1-1	-	TRBV7-9	-	TGTGCCAGCAGCTTAACAGGGCTTACTGAAGCTTTCTTT	CASSLTGLTEAFF
17	TRBJ1-6	TRBD1	TRBV5-1	-	TGCGCCAGCAGCTCCCGGGACAGCTTTTACGATAATTCACCCCTCCACTTT	CASSSRDSFYDNSPLHF
14	TRBJ2-3	-	TRBV11-2	-	TGTGCCAGCAGCTTTGGATTAGCCCCTCATACGCAGTATTTT	CASSFGLAPHTQYF
13	TRBJ1-2	TRBD1	TRBV15	once	TGTGCCACCAGCAGGGACAGGGCCTATGGCTACACCTTC	CATSRDRAYGYTF
16	TRBJ2-1	-	TRBV11-2	once	TGTGCCAGCAGCCCTCGACGGAGAGATATTAGCAATGAGCAGTTCTTC	CASSPRRRDISNEQFF
15	TRBJ2-7	-	TRBV5-4	-	TGTGCCAGCAGCCTTGCGACACGCCCTGCCTACGAGCAGTACTTC	CASSLATRPAYEQYF
14	TRBJ1-2	TRBD1	TRBV7-2	-	TGTGCCAGCAGCTTGGACAGGGACCTATATGGCTACACCTTC	CASSLDRDLYGYTF
15	TRBJ1-2	-	TRBV7-9	-	TGTGCCAGCAGCTTTTATGGAGGCTCTAACTATGGCTACACCTTC	CASSFYGGSNYGYTF
14	TRBJ1-4	-	TRBV4-3	-	TGCGCCAGCAGCCAGACTCAGGGGTACGAAAAACTGTTTTTT	CASSQTQGYEKLFF
13	TRBJ1-2	-	TRBV7-2	-	TGTGCCAGCAGCTCGGACAACAACTATGGCTACACCTTC	CASSSDNNYGYTF
15	TRBJ2-3	-	TRBV18	-	TGTGCCAGCTCACCCGTGACAGCTCCCACAGATACGCAGTATTTT	CASSPVTAPTDTQYF
14	TRBJ2-3	TRBD1	TRBV5-4	few	TGTGCCAGCAGCTTGCAAGGGGGCGCGGATACGCAGTATTTT	CASSLQGGADTQYF
19	TRBJ2-1	TRBD2	TRBV30	-	TGTGCCTGGACCTCCCTCGTAGCGGGGGGGCTTTTCTCCTACAATGAGCAGTTCTTC	CAWTSLVAGGLFSYNEQFF
14	TRBJ1-1	-	TRBV6-2/TRBV6-3	-	TGTGCCAGCAGTCAGCCATTGGGGCCTAGCGCAACAATCTTT	CASSQPLGPSATIF
14	TRBJ2-1	TRBD1	TRBV25-1	once	TGTGCCAGCAGTACAGGGGTGGCCTACAATGAGCAGTTCTTC	CASSTGVAYNEQFF
16	TRBJ2-1	TRBD2	TRBV4-1	-	TGCGCCAGCAGCCGCGAGCGGGGGGCCTCCTACAATGAGCAGTTCTTC	CASSRERGASYNEQFF
13	TRBJ2-5	-	TRBV11-1	once	TGTGCCAGCAGCTTAGGGGAGCACGGCGGGCCATACTTC	CASSLGEHGGPYF
12	TRBJ2-3	TRBD2	TRBV19	-	TGTGCCAGTTCGACTAGCGGGGTGTCGCAGTATTTT	CASSTSGVSQYF
13	TRBJ1-2	-	TRBV28	-	TGTGCCAGCAGTTTAACTGTAAGCTATGGCTACACCTTC	CASSLTVSYGYTF
16	TRBJ2-2	-	TRBV11-3	once	TGTGCCAGCAGCCCCGGCGGGCGGGGGCCCGCGGGGGAGCTGTTTTTT	CASSPGGRGPAGELFF
14	TRBJ2-7	TRBD2	TRBV5-6	-	TGTGCCAGCAGCTTAGGGACTAGCATCTACGAGCAGTACTTC	CASSLGTSIYEQYF
14	TRBJ1-1	TRBD1	TRBV18	many	TGTGCCAGCTCACTTACAGGGGAGGACACTGAAGCTTTCTTT	CASSLTGEDTEAFF
16	TRBJ1-2	TRBD1	TRBV27	-	TGTGCCAGTCACCGACAGGGGAATGGGAAAGGCTATGGCTACACCTTC	CASHRQGNGKGYGYTF
17	TRBJ2-3	TRBD2	TRBV5-6	-	TGTGCCAGCAGCCGGAGACTAGCGGGGGATAGCACAGATACGCAGTATTTT	CASSRRLAGDSTDTQYF
14	TRBJ2-7	TRBD1	TRBV6-5	-	TGTGCCAGCAGTAACCCACTCGGACAGGGGGCGCAGTACTTC	CASSNPLGQGAQYF
15	TRBJ1-3	-	TRBV5-5	-	TGTGCCAGCAGCTTTGAACATCTCTCTGGAAACACCATATATTTT	CASSFEHLSGNTIYF
15	TRBJ2-5	TRBD2	TRBV28	-	TGTGCCAGCAGTTTAGGACTAGCGAGACAAGAGACCCAGTACTTC	CASSLGLARQETQYF
16	TRBJ1-5	-	TRBV27	-	TGTGCCAGCAGTAAATTTTTCGGTTCTAGCAATCAGCCCCAGCATTTT	CASSKFFGSSNQPQHF
14	TRBJ2-1	-	TRBV19	-	TGTGCCAGTAGCCAACTGGCGGGGAACAATGAGCAGTTCTTC	CASSQLAGNNEQFF
14	TRBJ1-5	TRBD1	TRBV5-8	-	TGTGCCAGCAGTCAGACAGGGGCCGTTGAGCCCCAGCATTTT	CASSQTGAVEPQHF
15	TRBJ2-7	-	TRBV19	-	TGTGCCAGTAGTAAGGGGATGGGGGCGTCCTACGAGCAGTACTTC	CASSKGMGASYEQYF
17	TRBJ2-5	-	TRBV19	-	TGTGCCAGTAGTATATTATCGTTCGGGGGGCTTGTGAAGACCCAGTACTTC	CASSILSFGGLVKTQYF
19	TRBJ1-4	-	TRBV24-1	-	TGTGCCACCAGTGATTTGGGAGGGATTGAGAGTGCAACTAATGAAAAACTGTTTTTT	CATSDLGGIESATNEKLFF
15	TRBJ2-5	TRBD2	TRBV6-5	-	TGTGCCAGCAGTACTAGCGGGGGAAATCAAGAGACCCAGTACTTC	CASSTSGGNQETQYF
20	TRBJ1-5	TRBD1	TRBV6-4	-	TGTGCCAGCAGTGACTCGAAGCTCGACAGGGGGTCAGGTAGCAATCAGCCCCAGCATTTT	CASSDSKLDRGSGSNQPQHF
15	TRBJ2-3	-	TRBV9	-	TGTGCCAGCAGCGCGACTATCAGACATCTAGATACGCAGTATTTT	CASSATIRHLDTQYF
13	TRBJ2-5	-	TRBV14	-	TGTGCCAGCAGCCAAGTTATGCAAGAGACCCAGTACTTC	CASSQVMQETQYF
17	TRBJ1-5	-	TRBV15	-	TGTGCCACCAGCAGAGAAAGGAGCAGGGTGAGCAATCAGCCCCAGCATTTT	CATSRERSRVSNQPQHF
14	TRBJ1-5	TRBD1	TRBV6-6	-	TGTGCCAGCAGCAAGGGACAGAACTATCAGCCCCAGCATTTT	CASSKGQNYQPQHF
14	TRBJ2-7	-	TRBV6-6	-	TGTGCCAGCAGTTACTCTACAGGTGGATACGAGCAGTACTTC	CASSYSTGGYEQYF
16	TRBJ1-1	-	TRBV18	once	TGTGCCAGCTCACCCGACAGCTCCTCAATGAACACTGAAGCTTTCTTT	CASSPDSSSMNTEAFF
17	TRBJ1-6	-	TRBV3-1/TRBV3-2	-	TGTGCCAGCAGCCAAGTACAATTCCCGGGATATAATTCACCCCTCCACTTT	CASSQVQFPGYNSPLHF
11	TRBJ2-7	-	TRBV12-3/TRBV12-4	-	TGTGCCAGCAGCCTTCGCGACGAGCAGTACTTC	CASSLRDEQYF
14	TRBJ1-2	TRBD1	TRBV6-5	-	TGTGCCAGCAGCCCCTGGACAGGGGACTATGGCTACACCTTC	CASSPWTGDYGYTF
16	TRBJ2-6	-	TRBV18	few	TGTGCCAGCTCACCACTGCGGGGTCCTGGGGCCAACGTCCTGACTTTC	CASSPLRGPGANVLTF